This T cell receptor (beta chain) was sequenced for a study of T cell clonality in common variable immunodeficiency. Study conclusions and caveats: Reportedly, TCR beta sequences from common variable immunodeficiency showed fewer deletions and N-nucleotide insertions. CVID subjects showed higher TCRbeta clonality than healthy controls.

The CDR3 contains 11 residues. Germline CDR1 is DFQATT and CDR2 is SNEGSKA (reference sequence). V was cut by 5 bases and J by 2 bases, with 6 bases left in between. Produced via immunoSEQ multiplex PCR; TCRdb's table is partial and in-frame only. Reported are some 38,000 clones, none seen only once; the ten largest carry about 0.86%. This clone was seen ten or more times. Its target is not known. Read coverage stops 3 residues before the CDR3 terminus; the germline J gene supplies the remainder. This rearrangement joins TRBV20-1 to TRBJ1-2, with D unclear. The sample comprised peripheral blood mononuclear cells. The clonotype was recovered from a person aged 18-70 years in good health. The chain's CDR3 is CSAYPNYGYTF. The CDR3 DNA, read in part, is TGCAGTGCTTATCCGAACTATGGC.